This T cell receptor beta chain was documented in a study of cytomegalovirus exposure and HLA in healthy donors. CDR1 and CDR2 from the germline V gene are SGHAT and FQNNGV. This CDR3 contains 14 residues. The donors were in the approximately 110-subject validation cohort; that cohort was separate from the roughly 700-subject first cohort. Points on this clone: A junction boundary mismatches the germline segment, possibly from a read error.

This table comes from immunoSEQ multiplex PCR, and its TCRdb copy is limited to in-frame clones, with some not included. The sample lists about 110,000 clones, about 88% occurring once. The receptor was derived from a young woman in good health and CMV-seropositive. Sequenced: PBMCs. The V gene is TRBV11-2, the J gene TRBJ2-7; D possibly matches TRBD1 or TRBD2 (5 bases each). The DNA of the CDR3 is TGTGCCAGCAGTTTAGGGGAGATACCGCGCGAGCAGTACTTC. Translation gives CASSLGEIPREQYF.